The sequence of this T cell receptor (beta chain) was determined in a study of beta chain features in type 1 diabetes. Overall study context: Examination spanned 100 million to 120 million sorted cells from all samples. Notes on the study in general: Type 1 diabetes patients had TCRB CDR3s that were shorter (moderately but significantly so) in all four CD4+ subsets. Cells carrying high TCR expression could end up over-represented when cDNA is sequenced.

Expressed TCRB transcripts were sequenced because the entire RNA isolate underwent reverse transcription. Generated by immunoSEQ multiplex PCR, the TCRdb table keeps only in-frame clones and is missing some. Of some 640,000 clones listed, roughly 13% are singletons. Averaging approximately 120 mL, one heparinised blood draw came from each individual donor. Stem cell-like memory, regulatory, central memory and naive CD4+ cells were sorted via CD45RO/CCR7/CD25/CD127/CD95/CD27. As regards this clone: Its matching antigen is unknown.

The CDR3 consists of 16 residues. The germline V gene encodes CDR1 SGHAT and CDR2 FQNNGV. Trimming cost V 3 bases and J 4 bases; bases outside gene matches: 6. This sequence joins TRBV11-2 and TRBJ2-5; the match to TRBD2 covers 12 bases. Sequencing was carried out using naive CD4+ T cells from blood. The source of this sequence is a man between 18 and 29 years old with type 1 diabetes. The CDR3 spells CASSLTSGGPIETQYF. As DNA, the CDR3 is TGTGCCAGCAGCTTGACTAGCGGGGGTCCGATAGAGACCCAGTACTTC.